The sequence of this T cell receptor (beta chain) was determined in a study of blood T cell repertoires in COVID-19. Germline V CDR1 and CDR2: SEHNR, FQNEAQ (reference sequence). V dropped 2 bases and J dropped 0; count of bases not matched to a gene: 3. This CDR3 is 15 amino acids long. TCRdb keeps only in-frame clones here, not all; method: immunoSEQ multiplex PCR. The profile shows tens of thousands of clones, approximately 90% of them singletons. The chain employs TRBV7-9 and TRBJ2-7; 8 positions agree with TRBD1. This TCR came from a woman aged 60-70 years with active COVID-19. The specimen sequenced was peripheral blood. CDR3 coding DNA: TGTGCCAGCAGCTTACGCCAGGGGGCCTCCTACGAGCAGTACTTC. Translating it yields CASSLRQGASYEQYF.